The T cell receptor (beta chain) described here comes from a study of blood T cell repertoires in COVID-19. The V gene's germline CDR1 is SGHDT and CDR2 YYEEEE. J was trimmed by 5 bases and V by 4 bases; bases with no gene match: 14. The CDR3 has 16 amino acids. In the authors' workflow: Amplification of reference gene primers was used by the study to estimate nucleated cell counts. This table comes from immunoSEQ multiplex PCR, and its TCRdb copy is limited to in-frame clones, with some not included. Clone size and the V and J calls come from that table; the DNA yielded D and trimming. The sample has approximately 310,000 clones, about nine tenths seen once.

This receptor was taken from a man in his fifties or sixties who had recovered from COVID-19. V and J are TRBV5-6 and TRBJ1-2; 7 bases fit TRBD1. Sequences were obtained from PBMCs or T cells enriched from blood (not recorded which). The CDR3 loop is CASSLQLRGQIYGYTF. As DNA, the CDR3 is TGTGCCAGCAGCCTACAATTGCGGGGACAGATATATGGCTACACCTTC.